The next 9 T cell receptor beta chains were all read from a single sample in a study of CD8+ T cells in alopecia areata. cDNA prepared by RNA extraction and subsequent reverse transcription served as the template for sequencing. The assay was immunoSEQ multiplex PCR, and TCRdb's table has in-frame clones only and misses some. The repertoire holds around 120,000 clones, with about 60% as singletons. The sequencing input was CD4+ T cells sorted from blood. The receptors derive from a human donor in good health.

The chain uses TRBV29-1 and TRBJ1-1; D remains ambiguous. Deletions cut 8 bases from V and 1 base from J, with 14 bases between. CDR1 is SQVTM and CDR2 is ANQGSEA in the germline V gene. The CDR3 sequence is 13 residues long. The CDR3 loop reads CSLGNVGNTEAFF. For the CDR3, the DNA is TGCAGCCTTGGGAACGTCGGGAACACTGAAGCTTTCTTT.

V and J are TRBV7-9 and TRBJ1-2; 8 positions agree with TRBD1. In germline, CDR1 is SEHNR, CDR2 FQNEAQ (reference sequence). There are 14 residues in the CDR3. J lost 6 bases, V lost 3 bases, and 6 bases had no gene match. CDR3 nucleotide sequence: TGTGCCAGCAGCTTTGGACAGGGACGCGATGGCTACACCTTC. Its protein is CASSFGQGRDGYTF.

The genes are TRBV5-4 and TRBJ2-1; TRBD1 aligns across 9 bases. The CDR3 totals 16 residues. Trimming at V came to 1 base and at J to 9 bases, leaving 11 bases not matched to a gene. Looked up from germline, CDR1 is SGHNT and CDR2 is YYREEE (reference sequence). In DNA, the CDR3 is TGTGCCAGCAGCTTGCCGGGACAGGGAGGAATCGGTGAGCAGTTCTTC. Translation: CASSLPGQGGIGEQFF. The whole variable domain, filled in from reference TRBV5-4 and TRBJ2-1, reads ETGVTQSPTHLIKTRGQQVTLRCSSQSGHNTVSWYQQALGQGPQFIFQYYREEENGRGNFPPRFSGLQFPNYSSELNVNALELDDSALYLCASSLPGQGGIGEQFFGPGTRLTVL.

This chain links TRBV2 with TRBJ2-2; the match to TRBD1 covers 9 bases. This CDR3 has 15 residues. Germline CDR1 reads SNHLY; CDR2 reads FYNNEI. V gave up 6 bases and J gave up 5 bases; unmatched junction bases: 7. CDR3 in amino acids: CASRQGQGPTGELFF. The CDR3 region has the DNA TGTGCCAGCAGACAGGGACAGGGACCTACCGGGGAGCTGTTTTTT.

The chain couples TRBV7-2 to TRBJ1-2; D is undetermined. Between the trimmed V and J ends, which lost 2 bases and 2 bases, there was a span of 9 bases. Germline V gives CDR1 SGHTA, CDR2 FQGNSA. The CDR3 spans 14 residues. The CDR3 DNA reads TGTGCCAGCAGCTTATCTGGACGGAACTATGGCTACACCTTC. This encodes CASSLSGRNYGYTF.

This clone was counted once. The chain has TRBV5-1 and TRBJ2-5, with TRBD1 matching over 7 bases. With 3 bases clipped from V and 2 bases from J, the junction kept 4 bases outside the gene matches. CDR3 length: 14 amino acids. Germline CDR1 reads SGHRS; CDR2 reads YFSETQ. The CDR3 nucleotides read TGCGCCAGCAGCTACCAGGGACAGCAAGAGACCCAGTACTTC. This translates into CASSYQGQQETQYF. Using reference TRBV5-1 and TRBJ2-5 for the parts outside the CDR3, the full variable domain is KAGVTQTPRYLIKTRGQQVTLSCSPISGHRSVSWYQQTPGQGLQFLFEYFSETQRNKGNFPGRFSGRQFSNSRSEMNVSTLELGDSALYLCASSYQGQQETQYFGPGTRLLVL.

This chain uses TRBV2 with TRBJ2-1, with D maybe TRBD2 (7 bases). The germline V gene has CDR1 SNHLY and CDR2 FYNNEI. V shed 6 bases and J shed 4 bases, with 19 bases lying between them. The CDR3 length is 16 residues. The CDR3 DNA reads TGTGCCAGCAGCCCCGGTGGGGGGGCTTCTTACAATGAGCAGTTCTTC. This sequence encodes CASSPGGGASYNEQFF.

This chain links TRBV30 with TRBJ1-4, with D perhaps matching TRBD1 (6 bases). Trimming shortened V by 3 bases and J by 7 bases, and 18 bases separated the two germline ends. Germline V gene data show CDR1 as GTSNPN and CDR2 as SVGIG (reference sequence). The CDR3 length is 15 residues. CDR3 sequence: CAWSSGQLFGEKLFF. CDR3 sequence (DNA): TGTGCCTGGAGCTCCGGACAGCTTTTCGGTGAAAAACTGTTTTTT.

This clone was detected a few times. The V and J genes are TRBV4-2 and TRBJ1-2, with 7 bases matching TRBD1. Germline loops: CDR1 LGHNA, CDR2 YNFKEQ. CDR3 size: 14 residues. J was trimmed by 4 bases and V by 2 bases; bases with no gene match: 4. In DNA, the CDR3 is TGTGCCAGCAGCCAACGGACAGGAAGCTATGGCTACACCTTC. As protein: CASSQRTGSYGYTF.